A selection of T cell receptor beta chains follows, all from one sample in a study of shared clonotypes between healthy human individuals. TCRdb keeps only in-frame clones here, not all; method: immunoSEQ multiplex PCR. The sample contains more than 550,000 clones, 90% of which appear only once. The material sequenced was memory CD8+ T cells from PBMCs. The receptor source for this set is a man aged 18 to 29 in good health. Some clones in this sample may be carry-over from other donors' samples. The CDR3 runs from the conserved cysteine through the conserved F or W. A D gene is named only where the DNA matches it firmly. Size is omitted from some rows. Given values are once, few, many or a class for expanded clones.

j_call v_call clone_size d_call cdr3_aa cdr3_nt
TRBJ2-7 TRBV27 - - CASSPPGHSYEQYF TGTGCCAGCAGTCCCCCGGGACATTCGTACGAGCAGTACTTC
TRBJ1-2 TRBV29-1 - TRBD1 CSVASETGDGYTF TGCAGCGTCGCCTCCGAGACAGGGGATGGCTACACCTTC
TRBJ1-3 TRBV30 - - CAWSPWRSGNTIYF TGTGCCTGGAGTCCCTGGAGGTCTGGAAACACCATATATTTT
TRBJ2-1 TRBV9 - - CASSVESNEQFF TGTGCCAGCAGCGTAGAGTCCAATGAGCAGTTCTTC
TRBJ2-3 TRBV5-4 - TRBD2 CASSLLGGREPDTQYF TGTGCCAGCAGCTTGCTGGGCGGGAGAGAGCCAGATACGCAGTATTTT
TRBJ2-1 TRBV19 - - CASRFGAQRFF TGTGCCAGTAGGTTCGGGGCTCAACGGTTCTTC
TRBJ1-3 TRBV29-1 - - CSVVSNTIYF TGCAGCGTTGTTAGTAACACCATATATTTT
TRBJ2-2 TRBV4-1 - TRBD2 CASSHESGTSGRGTGELFF TGCGCCAGCAGCCACGAAAGTGGGACTAGCGGGAGAGGTACCGGGGAGCTGTTTTTT
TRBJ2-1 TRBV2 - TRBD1 CASSEAPTGDNEQFF TGTGCCAGCAGTGAAGCACCAACAGGGGACAATGAGCAGTTCTTC
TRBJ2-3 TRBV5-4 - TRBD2 CASSLPGLARSTDTQYF TGTGCCAGCAGCTTACCGGGACTAGCGAGAAGCACAGATACGCAGTATTTT
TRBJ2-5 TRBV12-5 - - CASGLERETQYF TGTGCTAGTGGTTTGGAGCGGGAGACCCAGTACTTC
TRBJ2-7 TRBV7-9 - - CASSLEAGRVYEQYF TGTGCCAGCAGCTTAGAGGCGGGGAGAGTCTACGAGCAGTACTTC
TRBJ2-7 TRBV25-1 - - CASSVTSYEQYF TGTGCCAGCAGTGTGACCAGCTACGAGCAGTACTTC
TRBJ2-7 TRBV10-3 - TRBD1 CAISEEGAHEQYF TGTGCCATCAGTGAAGAGGGGGCGCACGAGCAGTACTTC
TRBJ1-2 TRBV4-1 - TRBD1 CASSQEWGTGDNYGYTF TGCGCCAGCAGCCAAGAGTGGGGGACAGGGGATAACTATGGCTACACCTTC
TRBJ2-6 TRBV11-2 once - CASSPLIGFTGANVLTF TGTGCCAGCAGCCCCCTCATCGGGTTTACTGGGGCCAACGTCCTGACTTTC
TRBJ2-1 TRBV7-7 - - CASSLTLYNEQFF TGTGCCAGCAGCTTAACCCTCTACAATGAGCAGTTCTTC
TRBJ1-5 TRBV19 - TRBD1 CASSSQTGFRQPQHF TGTGCCAGTAGTTCCCAGACAGGGTTTCGTCAGCCCCAGCATTTT
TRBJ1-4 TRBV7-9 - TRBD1 CASTGTVNEKLFF TGTGCCAGCACCGGGACAGTTAATGAAAAACTGTTTTTT
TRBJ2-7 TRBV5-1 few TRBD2 CASSLVAGEIYEQYF TGCGCCAGCAGCTTGGTAGCGGGAGAAATATACGAGCAGTACTTC
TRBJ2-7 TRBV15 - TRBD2 CATSSVAGGYEQYF TGTGCCACCAGCTCAGTAGCGGGAGGCTACGAGCAGTACTTC
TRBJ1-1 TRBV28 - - CASSFTTLDTEAFF TGTGCCAGCAGTTTTACGACTTTGGACACTGAAGCTTTCTTT
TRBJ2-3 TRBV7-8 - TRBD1 CASSLNAGTGVVDTQYF TGTGCCAGCAGCTTAAACGCAGGGACAGGGGTGGTAGATACGCAGTATTTT
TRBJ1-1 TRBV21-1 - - CASSKDGTEAFF TGTGCCAGCAGCAAAGATGGGACTGAAGCTTTCTTT
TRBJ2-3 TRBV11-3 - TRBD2 CASSWTSGEDTQYF TGTGCCAGCAGCTGGACTAGCGGAGAGGATACGCAGTATTTT
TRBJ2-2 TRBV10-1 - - CASKGPNTGELFF TGCGCCAGCAAAGGGCCGAACACCGGGGAGCTGTTTTTT